The source of this TCR beta chain is a study of CD4+ T cells in melanoma (dated by TCRdb to the early 2020s). About the investigation overall: The study investigated neoantigen-specific CD4+ T cells in human melanoma. Study-wide findings and limitations: Neoantigen-specific CD4+ T cells in melanoma were reported to show diverse differentiation states. Neoantigen-specific CD4+ T cells were reported to be correlated with the function of CD8+ T cells, macrophages and B cells.

V and J are truncated by 10 bases and 3 bases respectively, leaving an intervening sequence of 18 bases. Including cysteine and phenylalanine, the CDR3 has 14 amino acids. Only the CDR3 portion is preserved as DNA: 42 bases, with reading frame beginning at the first base. Taken from the germline V gene, the CDR1 and CDR2 loops are SGHNT and YENEEA. Patients with melanoma were used as donors. The method behind the library was the immunoSEQ multiplex PCR assay. Entries here come from immuneACCESS through TCRdb and include only in-frame sequences with V and J called. Some clones fail to appear in such tables; in the studies checked, an unresolved V gene covers under half of the shortfall, and the cause of the remainder is unknown. This sample comprises some 150,000 clones, 80% to 95% of them detected only once. Of the sample, about 1.6% falls within the top ten clones. About this clone itself: The antigen it binds to is not known. Base qualities are not recorded, but no much larger clone differs from it by a single base.

The rearranged segments are TRBV11-3 and TRBJ1-2; the D gene remains uncertain. The receptor's source is a human donor with melanoma. The nucleotide sequence is given as TGTGCCACCTTGGAACGGAACGGCTACTATGGCTACACCTTC. Translation gives CATLERNGYYGYTF.